Below, one TCR beta chain is given with its context. These data are taken from a study of blood T cell repertoires in COVID-19. Study summary: Samples of COVID-19 (acute and convalescent) were obtained from the United States, Italy and Spain.

How the authors handled the data: Estimation of nucleated cell counts was performed using reference gene primer amplification. The assay was immunoSEQ multiplex PCR, and TCRdb's table has in-frame clones only and misses some. That table furnishes V, J and clone size, whereas the DNA furnished D and trimming. The sample contains over 100,000 clones, more than 75% of which appear only once. This CDR3 spans 17 amino acids. In germline, CDR1 is MGHRA, CDR2 YSYEKL. The trim removed 5 bases at V and 0 bases at J, leaving 10 bases unmatched. The chain uses TRBV4-1 and TRBJ1-3; 7 bases are shared with TRBD1. What was sequenced was peripheral blood. The receptor comes from a human donor in a cohort sampled during active COVID-19. This chain's CDR3 is CASSSRDRVFSGNTIYF. The CDR3 nucleotides read TGCGCCAGCAGCAGCCGGGACAGAGTTTTCTCTGGAAACACCATATATTTT.